This TCR beta chain was recovered during a study of T-cell reconstitution after alpha-beta-depleted transplantation in children. The library targeted TCRbeta and was prepared with unique molecular identifiers. TCRdb re-analysed the PCR reads in MiXCR, keeping a single row per CDR3 protein. The table records about 580,000 distinct CDR3 sequences, roughly a quarter of them present only once. This clonotype was seen a few times. Its target is not known. Study-level results: When one year had passed after transplant, most T-cell counts and diversity came from newly produced T cells.

V was shortened by 0 bases and J by 5 bases, with 12 bases between the two germline ends. This CDR3 is 14 amino acids long. Germline assignment: CDR1 SGHRS and CDR2 YFSETQ. The clonotype was recovered from a boy in the first two years of life with Wiskott-Aldrich syndrome, due to receive a stem cell transplant. The material was PBMCs, obtained before TCRalphabeta/CD19-depleted stem cell transplant. The V and J genes are TRBV5-1 and TRBJ2-7; D gene uncertain. CDR3 protein: CASSLETTDDEQYF. The CDR3 bases are TGCGCCAGCAGCTTGGAAACAACGGACGACGAGCAGTACTTC. The entire variable domain, with the rest obtained from reference TRBV5-1 and TRBJ2-7, is as follows: KAGVTQTPRYLIKTRGQQVTLSCSPISGHRSVSWYQQTPGQGLQFLFEYFSETQRNKGNFPGRFSGRQFSNSRSEMNVSTLELGDSALYLCASSLETTDDEQYFGPGTRLTVT.